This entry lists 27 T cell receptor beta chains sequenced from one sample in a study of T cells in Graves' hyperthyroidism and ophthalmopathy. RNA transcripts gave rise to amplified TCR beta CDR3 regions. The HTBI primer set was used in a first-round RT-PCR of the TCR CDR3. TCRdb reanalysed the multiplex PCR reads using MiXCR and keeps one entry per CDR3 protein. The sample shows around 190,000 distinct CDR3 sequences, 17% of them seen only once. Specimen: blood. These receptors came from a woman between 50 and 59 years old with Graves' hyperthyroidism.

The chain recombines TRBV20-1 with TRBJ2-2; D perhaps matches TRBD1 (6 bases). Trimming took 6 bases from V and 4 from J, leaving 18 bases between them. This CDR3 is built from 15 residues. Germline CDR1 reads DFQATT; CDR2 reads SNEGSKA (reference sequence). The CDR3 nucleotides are TGCAGTGCCCCGTTCAGGGGACACTCCACCGGGGAGCTGTTTTTT. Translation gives CSAPFRGHSTGELFF.

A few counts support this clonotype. The CDR3 DNA reads as TGCAGTGCTAGAGTGGGACTAGCGGGAGTCCACGAGCAGTACTTC. It translates to CSARVGLAGVHEQYF. This rearrangement joins TRBV20-1 to TRBJ2-7; 14 nucleotides match TRBD2. V dropped 1 base and J dropped 5; count of bases not matched to a gene: 4. The V gene's germline CDR1 is DFQATT and CDR2 SNEGSKA (reference sequence). The CDR3 extends over 15 amino acids.

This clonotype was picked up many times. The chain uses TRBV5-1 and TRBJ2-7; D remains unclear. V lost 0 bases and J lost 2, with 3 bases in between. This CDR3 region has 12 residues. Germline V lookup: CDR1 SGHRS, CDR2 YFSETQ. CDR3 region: CASSLEPYEQYF. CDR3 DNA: TGCGCCAGCAGCTTGGAGCCCTACGAGCAGTACTTC. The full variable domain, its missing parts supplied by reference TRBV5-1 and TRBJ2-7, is KAGVTQTPRYLIKTRGQQVTLSCSPISGHRSVSWYQQTPGQGLQFLFEYFSETQRNKGNFPGRFSGRQFSNSRSEMNVSTLELGDSALYLCASSLEPYEQYFGPGTRLTVT.

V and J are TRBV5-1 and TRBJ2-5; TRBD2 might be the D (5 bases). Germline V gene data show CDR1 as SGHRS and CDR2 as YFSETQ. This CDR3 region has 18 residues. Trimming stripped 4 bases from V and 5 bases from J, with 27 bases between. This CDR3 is CASSRHDYSAPFRETQYF. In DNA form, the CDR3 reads TGCGCCAGCAGCCGCCACGACTATTCAGCCCCATTCCGGGAGACCCAGTACTTC.

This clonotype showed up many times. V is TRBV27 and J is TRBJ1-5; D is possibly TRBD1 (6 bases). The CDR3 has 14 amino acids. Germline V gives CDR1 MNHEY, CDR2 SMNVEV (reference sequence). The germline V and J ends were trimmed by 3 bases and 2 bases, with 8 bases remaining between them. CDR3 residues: CASSFSGGNQPQHF. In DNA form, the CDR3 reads TGTGCCAGCAGTTTCTCAGGGGGCAATCAGCCCCAGCATTTT.

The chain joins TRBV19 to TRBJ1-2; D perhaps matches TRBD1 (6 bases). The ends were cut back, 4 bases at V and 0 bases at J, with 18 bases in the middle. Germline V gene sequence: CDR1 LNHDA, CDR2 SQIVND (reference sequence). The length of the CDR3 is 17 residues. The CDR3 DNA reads TGTGCCAGTAGTAGCCCCCTTAGGGACAAAACTAACTATGGCTACACCTTC. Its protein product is CASSSPLRDKTNYGYTF. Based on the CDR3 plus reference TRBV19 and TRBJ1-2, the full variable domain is DGGITQSPKYLFRKEGQNVTLSCEQNLNHDAMYWYRQDPGQGLRLIYYSQIVNDFQKGDIAEGYSVSREKKESFPLTVTSAQKNPTAFYLCASSSPLRDKTNYGYTFGSGTRLTVV.

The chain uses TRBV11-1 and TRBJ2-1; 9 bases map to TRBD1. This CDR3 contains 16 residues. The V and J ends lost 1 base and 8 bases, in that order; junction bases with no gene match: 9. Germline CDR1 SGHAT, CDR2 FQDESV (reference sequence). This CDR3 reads CASSLEGQGVFHEQFF. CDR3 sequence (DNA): TGTGCCAGCAGCTTAGAGGGACAGGGTGTTTTTCATGAGCAGTTCTTC.

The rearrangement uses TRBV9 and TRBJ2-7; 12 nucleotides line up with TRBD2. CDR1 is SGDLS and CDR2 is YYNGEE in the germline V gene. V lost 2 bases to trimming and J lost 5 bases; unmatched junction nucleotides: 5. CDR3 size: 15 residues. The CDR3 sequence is CASSVTSGGVDEQYF. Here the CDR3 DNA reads TGTGCCAGCAGCGTGACTAGCGGGGGAGTCGACGAGCAGTACTTC.

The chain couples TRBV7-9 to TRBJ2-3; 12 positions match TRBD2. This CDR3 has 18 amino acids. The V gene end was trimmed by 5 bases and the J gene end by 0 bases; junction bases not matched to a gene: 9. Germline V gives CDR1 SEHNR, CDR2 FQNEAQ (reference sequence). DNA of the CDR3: TGTGCCAGCAGCGCGTCTAGCGGGAGGGTATCTAGCACAGATACGCAGTATTTT. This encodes CASSASSGRVSSTDTQYF. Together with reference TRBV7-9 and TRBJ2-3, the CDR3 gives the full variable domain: DTGVSQNPRHKITKRGQNVTFRCDPISEHNRLYWYRQTLGQGPEFLTYFQNEAQLEKSRLLSDRFSAERPKGSFSTLEIQRTEQGDSAMYLCASSASSGRVSSTDTQYFGPGTRLTVL.

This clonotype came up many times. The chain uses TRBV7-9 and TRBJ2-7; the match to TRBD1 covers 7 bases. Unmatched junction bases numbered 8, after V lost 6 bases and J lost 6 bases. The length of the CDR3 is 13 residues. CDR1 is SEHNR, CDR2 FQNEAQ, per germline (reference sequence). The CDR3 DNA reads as TGTGCCAGCAGAATTTCACAGGGGCGCGAGCAGTACTTC. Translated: CASRISQGREQYF.

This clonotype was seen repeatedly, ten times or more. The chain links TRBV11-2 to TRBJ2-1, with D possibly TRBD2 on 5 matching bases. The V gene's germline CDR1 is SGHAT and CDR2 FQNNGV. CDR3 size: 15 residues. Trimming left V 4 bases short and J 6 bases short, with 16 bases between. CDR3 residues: CASSYPSGRGNEQFF. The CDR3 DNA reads TGTGCCAGCAGCTACCCGTCTGGGAGAGGCAATGAGCAGTTCTTC. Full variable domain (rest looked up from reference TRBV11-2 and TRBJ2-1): EAGVAQSPRYKIIEKRQSVAFWCNPISGHATLYWYQQILGQGPKLLIQFQNNGVVDDSQLPKDRFSAERLKGVDSTLKIQPAKLEDSAVYLCASSYPSGRGNEQFFGPGTRLTVL.

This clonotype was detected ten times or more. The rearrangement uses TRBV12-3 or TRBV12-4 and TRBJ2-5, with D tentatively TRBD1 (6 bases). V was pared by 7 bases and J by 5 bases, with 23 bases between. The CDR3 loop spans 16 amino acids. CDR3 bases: TGTGCCAGCAAACTAAGTCATGCCGGGACATCGGAGACCCAGTACTTC. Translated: CASKLSHAGTSETQYF.

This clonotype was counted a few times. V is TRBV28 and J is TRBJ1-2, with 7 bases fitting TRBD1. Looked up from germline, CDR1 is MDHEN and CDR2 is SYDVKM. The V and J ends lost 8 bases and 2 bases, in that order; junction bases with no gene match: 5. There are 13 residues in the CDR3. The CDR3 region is CASQLTGNYGYTF. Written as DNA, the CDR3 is TGTGCCAGCCAACTGACAGGGAACTATGGCTACACCTTC.

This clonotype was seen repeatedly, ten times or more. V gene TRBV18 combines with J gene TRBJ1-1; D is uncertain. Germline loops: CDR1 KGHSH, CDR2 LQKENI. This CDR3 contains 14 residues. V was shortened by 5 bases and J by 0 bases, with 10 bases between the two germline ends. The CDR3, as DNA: TGTGCCAGCTCAGGAAGGGCCATGAACACTGAAGCTTTCTTT. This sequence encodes CASSGRAMNTEAFF.

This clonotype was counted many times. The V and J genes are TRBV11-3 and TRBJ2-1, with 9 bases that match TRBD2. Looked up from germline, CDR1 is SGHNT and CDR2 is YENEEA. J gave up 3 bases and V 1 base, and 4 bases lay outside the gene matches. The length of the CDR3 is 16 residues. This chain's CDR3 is CASSLGPTSGYNEQFF. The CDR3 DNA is TGTGCCAGCAGCTTAGGCCCGACTAGCGGCTACAATGAGCAGTTCTTC. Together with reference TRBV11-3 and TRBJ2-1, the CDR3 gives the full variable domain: EAGVVQSPRYKIIEKKQPVAFWCNPISGHNTLYWYLQNLGQGPELLIRYENEEAVDDSQLPKDRFSAERLKGVDSTLKIQPAELGDSAVYLCASSLGPTSGYNEQFFGPGTRLTVL.

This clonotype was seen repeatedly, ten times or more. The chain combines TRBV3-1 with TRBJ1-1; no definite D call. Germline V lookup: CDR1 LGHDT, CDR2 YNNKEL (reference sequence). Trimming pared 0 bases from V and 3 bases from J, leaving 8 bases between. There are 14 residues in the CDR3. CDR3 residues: CASSQDAQDTEAFF. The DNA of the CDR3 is TGTGCCAGCAGCCAAGATGCGCAGGACACTGAAGCTTTCTTT.

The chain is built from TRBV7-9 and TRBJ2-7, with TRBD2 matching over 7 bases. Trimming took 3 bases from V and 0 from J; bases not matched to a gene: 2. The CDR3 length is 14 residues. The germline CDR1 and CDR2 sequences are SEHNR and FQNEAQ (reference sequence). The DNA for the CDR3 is TGTGCCAGCAGCTTCGCTAGCGGCTCCTACGAGCAGTACTTC. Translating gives CASSFASGSYEQYF.

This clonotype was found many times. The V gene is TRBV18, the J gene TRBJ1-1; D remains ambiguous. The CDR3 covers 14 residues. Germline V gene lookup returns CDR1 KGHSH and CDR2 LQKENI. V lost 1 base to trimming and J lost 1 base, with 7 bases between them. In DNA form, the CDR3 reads TGTGCCAGCTCACCACGGGAGCGGAACACTGAAGCTTTCTTT. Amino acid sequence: CASSPRERNTEAFF.

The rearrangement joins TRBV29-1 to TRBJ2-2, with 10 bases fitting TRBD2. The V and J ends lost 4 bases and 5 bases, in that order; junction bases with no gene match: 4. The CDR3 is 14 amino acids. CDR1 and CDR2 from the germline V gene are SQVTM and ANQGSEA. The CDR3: CSVGLAGGTGELFF. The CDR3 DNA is TGCAGCGTTGGATTAGCGGGAGGTACCGGGGAGCTGTTTTTT.

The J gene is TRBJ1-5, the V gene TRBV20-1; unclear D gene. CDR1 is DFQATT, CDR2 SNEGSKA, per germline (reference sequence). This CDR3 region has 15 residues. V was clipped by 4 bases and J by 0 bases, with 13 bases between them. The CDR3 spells CSAKSGVYSNQPQHF. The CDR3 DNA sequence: TGCAGTGCTAAGAGTGGAGTATATAGCAATCAGCCCCAGCATTTT.

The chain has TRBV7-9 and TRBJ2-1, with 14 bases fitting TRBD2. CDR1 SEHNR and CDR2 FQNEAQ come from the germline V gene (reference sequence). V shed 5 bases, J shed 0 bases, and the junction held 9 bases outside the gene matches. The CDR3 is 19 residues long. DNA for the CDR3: TGTGCCAGCAGCATCCCGGGACTAGCGGGGGCCAGCTCCTACAATGAGCAGTTCTTC. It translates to CASSIPGLAGASSYNEQFF.

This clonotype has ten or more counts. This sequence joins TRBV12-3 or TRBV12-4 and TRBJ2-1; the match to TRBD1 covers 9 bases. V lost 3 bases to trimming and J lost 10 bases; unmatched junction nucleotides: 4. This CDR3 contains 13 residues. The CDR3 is CASSFGDRDEQFF. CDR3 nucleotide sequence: TGTGCCAGCAGTTTCGGGGACAGGGACGAGCAGTTCTTC.

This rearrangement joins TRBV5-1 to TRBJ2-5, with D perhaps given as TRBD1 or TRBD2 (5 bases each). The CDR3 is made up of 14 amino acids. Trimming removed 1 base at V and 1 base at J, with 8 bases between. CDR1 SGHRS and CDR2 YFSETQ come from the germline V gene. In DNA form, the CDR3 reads TGCGCCAGCAGCTTGTCGGGGACCCAAGAGACCCAGTACTTC. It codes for CASSLSGTQETQYF.

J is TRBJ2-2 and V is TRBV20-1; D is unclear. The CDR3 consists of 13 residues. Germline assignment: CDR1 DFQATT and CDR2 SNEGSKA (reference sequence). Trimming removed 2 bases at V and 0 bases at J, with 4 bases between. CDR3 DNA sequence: TGCAGTGCTAGACGGCCGAACACCGGGGAGCTGTTTTTT. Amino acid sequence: CSARRPNTGELFF.

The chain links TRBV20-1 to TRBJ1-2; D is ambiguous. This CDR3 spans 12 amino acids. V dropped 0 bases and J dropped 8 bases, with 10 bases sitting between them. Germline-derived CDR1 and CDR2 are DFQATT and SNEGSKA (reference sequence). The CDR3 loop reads CSARDTRGGYTF. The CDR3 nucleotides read TGCAGTGCTAGAGACACCAGAGGAGGCTACACCTTC.

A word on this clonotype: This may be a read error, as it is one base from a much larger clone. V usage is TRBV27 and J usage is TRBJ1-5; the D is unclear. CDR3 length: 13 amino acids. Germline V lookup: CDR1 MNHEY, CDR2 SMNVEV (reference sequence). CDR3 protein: CAGSPQTYQPQHF. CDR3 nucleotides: TGTGCCGGCAGTCCTCAGACATATCAGCCCCAGCATTTT.

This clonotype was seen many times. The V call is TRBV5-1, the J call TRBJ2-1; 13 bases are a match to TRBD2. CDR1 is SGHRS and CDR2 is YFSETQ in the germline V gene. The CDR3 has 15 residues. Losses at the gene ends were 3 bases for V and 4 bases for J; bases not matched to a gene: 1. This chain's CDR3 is CASSSGLAGYNEQFF. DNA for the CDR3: TGCGCCAGCAGCTCGGGACTAGCGGGATACAATGAGCAGTTCTTC.